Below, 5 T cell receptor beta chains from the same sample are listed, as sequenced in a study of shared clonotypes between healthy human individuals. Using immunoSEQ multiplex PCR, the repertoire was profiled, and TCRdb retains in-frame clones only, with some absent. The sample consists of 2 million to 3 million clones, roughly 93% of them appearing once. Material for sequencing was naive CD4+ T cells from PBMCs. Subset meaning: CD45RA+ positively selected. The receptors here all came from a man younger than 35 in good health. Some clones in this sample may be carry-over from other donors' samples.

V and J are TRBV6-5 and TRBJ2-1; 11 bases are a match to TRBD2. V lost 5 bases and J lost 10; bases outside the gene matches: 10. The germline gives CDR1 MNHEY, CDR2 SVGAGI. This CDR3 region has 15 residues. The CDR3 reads CASSPRLAGWDEQFF. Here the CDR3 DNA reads TGTGCCAGCAGTCCCCGACTAGCGGGATGGGACGAGCAGTTCTTC.

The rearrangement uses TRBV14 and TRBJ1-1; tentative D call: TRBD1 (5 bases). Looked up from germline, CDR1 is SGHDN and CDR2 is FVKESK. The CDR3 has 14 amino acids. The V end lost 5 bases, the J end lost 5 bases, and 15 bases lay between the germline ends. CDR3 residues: CASSWGLGGTEAFF. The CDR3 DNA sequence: TGTGCCAGCAGCTGGGGACTGGGGGGAACTGAAGCTTTCTTT. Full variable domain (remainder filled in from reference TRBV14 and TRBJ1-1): EAGVTQFPSHSVIEKGQTVTLRCDPISGHDNLYWYRRVMGKEIKFLLHFVKESKQDESGMPNNRFLAERTGGTYSTLKVQPAELEDSGVYFCASSWGLGGTEAFFGQGTRLTVV.

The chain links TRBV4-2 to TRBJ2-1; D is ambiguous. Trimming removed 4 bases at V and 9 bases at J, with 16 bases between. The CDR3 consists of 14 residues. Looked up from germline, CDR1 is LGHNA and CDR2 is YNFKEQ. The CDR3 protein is CASSPRAEDGEQFF. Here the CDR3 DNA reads TGTGCCAGCAGCCCCCGGGCAGAGGATGGTGAGCAGTTCTTC.

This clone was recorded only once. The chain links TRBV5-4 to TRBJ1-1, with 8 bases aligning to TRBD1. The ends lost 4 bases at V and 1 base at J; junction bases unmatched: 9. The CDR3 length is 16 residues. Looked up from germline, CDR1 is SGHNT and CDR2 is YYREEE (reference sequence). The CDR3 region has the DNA TGTGCCAGCAGCCCAAGTCAGGGGGCAGCGAACACTGAAGCTTTCTTT. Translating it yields CASSPSQGAANTEAFF.

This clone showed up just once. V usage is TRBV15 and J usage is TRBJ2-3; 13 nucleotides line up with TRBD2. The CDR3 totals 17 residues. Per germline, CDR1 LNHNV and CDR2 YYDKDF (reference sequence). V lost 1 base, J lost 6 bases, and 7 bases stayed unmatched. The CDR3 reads CATSRGLAGGSLDTQYF. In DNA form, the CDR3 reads TGTGCCACCAGCAGAGGACTAGCGGGAGGATCGTTGGATACGCAGTATTTT.